The TCR beta chain under discussion was sequenced for a study of cytomegalovirus exposure and HLA in healthy donors. Deletions cut 3 bases from V and 6 bases from J, with 12 bases between. Germline lookup yields CDR1 KGHSH and CDR2 LQKENI. This CDR3 spans 13 amino acids. Overall study findings and caveats: Cytomegalovirus-associated TCR beta chains were listed, numbering 164.

This clone turned up a few times. Antigen: not known. The repertoire was sequenced with immunoSEQ multiplex PCR; TCRdb's copy has only in-frame clones and lacks some. The sample includes under 200,000 clones, around 92% seen only once; the top ten take around 3.8%. V gene TRBV18 combines with J gene TRBJ2-7; no clear D gene. Sequenced sample: PBMCs. This receptor was identified in a man between 18 and 35 years old in good health and CMV-seropositive. The CDR3: CASSPSLFFEQYF. The CDR3 DNA sequence: TGTGCCAGCTCACCCAGTCTGTTCTTCGAGCAGTACTTC.